Below are 10 T cell receptor beta chains sequenced from a single sample in a study of T cell responses to AZD1222 COVID-19 vaccine. Profiling relied on immunoSEQ multiplex PCR, and the TCRdb table lists in-frame clones only, not all of them. Among about 160,000 clones listed, around 89% were seen once. Sequences were derived from peripheral blood, sampled 28 days after the second AZD1222 dose. The receptors here all came from an adult who received the AZD1222 COVID-19 vaccine.

The chain joins TRBV3-1 (or the pseudogene TRBV3-2) to TRBJ2-5; D may be TRBD1 or TRBD2 (6 bases each). V was cut by 1 base and J by 1 base, with 22 bases left in between. This CDR3 has 19 residues. Germline V gene sequence: CDR1 LGHDT, CDR2 YNNKEL (reference sequence). The CDR3 region has the DNA TGTGCCAGCAGCCAAGGCTACAACCGACTAGTCAGGGGCCAAGAGACCCAGTACTTC. Translating gives CASSQGYNRLVRGQETQYF.

This clone has just one count. This sequence joins TRBV30 and TRBJ2-3; possible D gene TRBD1, 6 bases. Per the germline V gene, CDR1 is GTSNPN and CDR2 is SVGIG (reference sequence). CDR3 length: 15 amino acids. V dropped 5 bases and J dropped 2 bases, with 17 bases sitting between them. The CDR3 DNA sequence: TGTGCCTGGGTCGCACAGGGACCCCCCACAGATACGCAGTATTTT. Translation: CAWVAQGPPTDTQYF.

V and J are TRBV10-3 and TRBJ1-6, with a weak D call TRBD1 (6 bases). The V gene's germline CDR1 is ENHRY and CDR2 SYGVKD. V lost 6 bases, J lost 2 bases, and 14 bases lay in between. This CDR3 has 16 amino acids. The CDR3 protein is CAIRGSGETYNSPLHF. The CDR3 DNA is TGTGCCATCAGGGGTTCAGGGGAAACCTATAATTCACCCCTCCACTTT.

The rearrangement joins TRBV4-2 to TRBJ1-2, with TRBD1 matching 9 bases. The CDR3 is 16 amino acids. CDR1 is LGHNA, CDR2 YNFKEQ, per germline. V was pared by 0 bases and J by 5 bases, with 7 bases of the junction left unmatched. The CDR3 loop reads CASSQELGQGRYGYTF. The CDR3 bases are TGTGCCAGCAGCCAAGAACTGGGACAGGGAAGGTATGGCTACACCTTC.

This clone was counted between two and nine times. The V gene is TRBV6-2 or TRBV6-3, the J gene TRBJ1-5; D remains ambiguous. The V gene's germline CDR1 is MNHEY and CDR2 SVGEGT. Trimming removed 4 bases from V and 3 bases from J, with 7 bases in between. CDR3 size: 13 residues. CDR3 bases: TGTGCCAGCAGTTTCGCAGACAATCAGCCCCAGCATTTT. Its protein product is CASSFADNQPQHF.

The rearrangement links TRBV6-4 to TRBJ2-6; the D is unclear. V was cut by 7 bases and J by 0 bases, with 7 bases left in between. Germline V lookup: CDR1 MRHNA, CDR2 SNTAGT. The length of the CDR3 is 14 residues. The CDR3 DNA follows: TGTGCCAGCATGGTCCGCTCTGGGGCCAACGTCCTGACTTTC. It specifies CASMVRSGANVLTF.

The chain uses TRBV10-1 and TRBJ1-2; D possibly corresponds to TRBD1 (6 bases). Germline lookup yields CDR1 WNHNN and CDR2 SYGVQD (reference sequence). V dropped 7 bases and J dropped 2 bases, with 17 bases sitting between them. The CDR3 totals 15 residues. The CDR3 nucleotides are TGCGCCAGCACCTTCCTTGGGAGGGGGAACTATGGCTACACCTTC. It is translated as CASTFLGRGNYGYTF.

This chain links TRBV5-1 with TRBJ1-2; D is uncertain. The CDR3 has 14 amino acids. Looked up from germline, CDR1 is SGHRS and CDR2 is YFSETQ. The V end was cut by 4 bases, the J end by 6 bases, with 16 bases between. The CDR3 DNA follows: TGCGCCAGCAGCCCCGAACTGCCCCGGGATGGCTACACCTTC. Residues: CASSPELPRDGYTF.

The V call is TRBV7-8, the J call TRBJ2-1, with 8 bases that match TRBD2. The CDR3 sequence is 15 residues long. Losses at the gene ends were 1 base for V and 10 bases for J; bases not matched to a gene: 9. Per the germline V gene, CDR1 is SGHVS and CDR2 is FQNEAQ. The CDR3 coding sequence is TGTGCCAGCAGCTTAGTAACGGGGGGGGCAGCGGAGCAGTTCTTC. Its translation: CASSLVTGGAAEQFF.

CDR3 residues: CASSLLGSTPEAFF. CDR3 sequence (DNA): TGTGCCAGCAGCTTACTAGGCTCGACCCCTGAAGCTTTCTTT. This chain uses TRBV7-6 with TRBJ1-1; no clear D gene. The length of the CDR3 is 14 residues. The germline CDR1 and CDR2 sequences are SGHVS and FNYEAQ. The germline V and J ends were trimmed by 2 bases and 6 bases, with 13 bases remaining between them. The full variable domain, with the rest looked up from reference TRBV7-6 and TRBJ1-1, is GAGVSQSPRYKVTKRGQDVALRCDPISGHVSLYWYRQALGQGPEFLTYFNYEAQQDKSGLPNDRFSAERPEGSISTLTIQRTEQRDSAMYRCASSLLGSTPEAFFGQGTRLTVV.